The clone carrying this T cell receptor beta chain has at least ten counts. The CDR3 is 15 amino acids. V lost 6 bases to trimming and J lost 0 bases; unmatched junction nucleotides: 5. Individual cDNA molecules each received unique molecular identifiers attached to them. TCRdb reprocessed the 5' RACE reads via MiXCR and lists one record per CDR3 protein. The table shows 55,000 to 75,000 distinct CDR3 sequences, with 9% to 15% occurring only once. The data derive from a study of early T cells in non-severe SARS-CoV-2 infection. This chain joins TRBV12-3 or TRBV12-4 and TRBJ2-1, with 7 bases identical to TRBD2. The sequenced material came from whole blood. The receptor was derived from an adult who was a healthcare worker with PCR-confirmed SARS-CoV-2 infection or an uninfected control (not recorded which). The CDR3 coding sequence is TGTGCCAGCAGGATGGGGGGGAGCTCCTACAATGAGCAGTTCTTC. Amino acids: CASRMGGSSYNEQFF.